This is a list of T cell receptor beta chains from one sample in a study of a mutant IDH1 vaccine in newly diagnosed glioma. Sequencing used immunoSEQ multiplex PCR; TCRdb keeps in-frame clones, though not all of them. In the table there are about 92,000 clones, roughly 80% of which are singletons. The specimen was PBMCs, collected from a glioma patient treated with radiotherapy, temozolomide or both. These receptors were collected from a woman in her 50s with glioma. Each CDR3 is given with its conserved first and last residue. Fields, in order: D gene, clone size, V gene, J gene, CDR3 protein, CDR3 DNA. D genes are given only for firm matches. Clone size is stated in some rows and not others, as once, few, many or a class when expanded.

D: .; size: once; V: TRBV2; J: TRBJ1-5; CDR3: CASSESKGAQPQHF; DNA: TGTGCCAGCAGTGAGTCCAAGGGTGCTCAGCCCCAGCATTTT
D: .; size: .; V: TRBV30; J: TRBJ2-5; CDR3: CAWKSEYQETQYF; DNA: TGTGCCTGGAAGTCCGAGTACCAAGAGACCCAGTACTTC
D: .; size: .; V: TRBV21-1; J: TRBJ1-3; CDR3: CASSPSASLSGNTIYF; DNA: TGTGCCAGCAGCCCCTCGGCAAGTTTATCTGGAAACACCATATATTTT
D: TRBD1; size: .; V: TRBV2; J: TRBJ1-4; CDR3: CASTGQGGNEKLFF; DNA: TGTGCCAGCACTGGACAGGGCGGGAATGAAAAACTGTTTTTT
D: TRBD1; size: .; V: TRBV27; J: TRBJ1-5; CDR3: CATAGQSNQPQHF; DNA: TGTGCCACCGCGGGACAGAGCAATCAGCCCCAGCATTTT
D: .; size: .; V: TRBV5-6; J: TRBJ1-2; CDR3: CASSPRSGGYTF; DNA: TGTGCCAGCAGCCCCAGGTCGGGTGGCTACACCTTC
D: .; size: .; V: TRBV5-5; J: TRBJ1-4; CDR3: CASSYAGYTAEKLFF; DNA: TGTGCCAGCAGCTACGCAGGGTATACAGCTGAAAAACTGTTTTTT
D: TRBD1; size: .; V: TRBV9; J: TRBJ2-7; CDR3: CASSAPGQGAYEQYF; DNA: TGTGCCAGCAGCGCCCCGGGACAGGGGGCGTACGAGCAGTACTTC
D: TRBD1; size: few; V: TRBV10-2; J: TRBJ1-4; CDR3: CASSRQGTEKLFF; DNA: TGCGCCAGCAGCAGACAGGGAACGGAAAAACTGTTTTTT
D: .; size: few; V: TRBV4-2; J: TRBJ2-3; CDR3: CASSQRPGTDTQYF; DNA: TGTGCCAGCAGCCAGAGGCCTGGGACAGATACGCAGTATTTT
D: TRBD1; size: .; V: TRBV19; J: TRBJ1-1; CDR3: CASRRDRTEHTEAFF; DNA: TGTGCCAGTCGTAGGGACAGGACAGAACACACTGAAGCTTTCTTT
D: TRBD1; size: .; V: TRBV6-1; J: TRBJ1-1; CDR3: CASSEYGQGGTEAFF; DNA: TGTGCCAGCAGTGAGTACGGACAGGGTGGCACTGAAGCTTTCTTT
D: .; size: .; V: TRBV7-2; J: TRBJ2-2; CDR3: CASSRTMGSTGELFF; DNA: TGTGCCAGCAGTCGGACGATGGGTAGCACCGGGGAGCTGTTTTTT
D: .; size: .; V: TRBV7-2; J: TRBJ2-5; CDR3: CASSLSHGETQYF; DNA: TGTGCCAGCAGCTTAAGCCACGGGGAGACCCAGTACTTC
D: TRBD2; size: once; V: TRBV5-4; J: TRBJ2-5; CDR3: CASSSLAEPQETQYF; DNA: TGTGCCAGCAGCTCACTAGCGGAGCCCCAAGAGACCCAGTACTTC
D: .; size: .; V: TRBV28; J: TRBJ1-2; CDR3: CASSSNDYGYTF; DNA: TGTGCCAGCAGTTCTAACGACTATGGCTACACCTTC
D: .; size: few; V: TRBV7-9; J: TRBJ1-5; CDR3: CASGRDSSNQPQHF; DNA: TGTGCCAGCGGTAGAGACAGTAGCAATCAGCCCCAGCATTTT
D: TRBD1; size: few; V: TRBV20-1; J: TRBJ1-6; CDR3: CSAGTGADLHF; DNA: TGCAGTGCTGGGACAGGGGCAGACCTCCACTTT
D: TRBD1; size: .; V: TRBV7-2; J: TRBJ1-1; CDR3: CASSLATWTGEAFF; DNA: TGTGCCAGCAGCTTAGCTACTTGGACAGGAGAAGCTTTCTTT
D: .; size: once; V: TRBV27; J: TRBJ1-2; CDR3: CASSPSGDGYTF; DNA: TGTGCCAGCAGCCCTTCCGGGGATGGCTACACCTTC
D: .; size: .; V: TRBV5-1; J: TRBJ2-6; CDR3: CASSLDGAGANVLTF; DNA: TGCGCCAGCAGCTTAGACGGGGCTGGGGCCAACGTCCTGACTTTC
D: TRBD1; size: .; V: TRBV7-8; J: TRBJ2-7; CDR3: CASSSSGTGYEQYF; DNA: TGTGCCAGCAGCTCCTCCGGGACAGGCTACGAGCAGTACTTC
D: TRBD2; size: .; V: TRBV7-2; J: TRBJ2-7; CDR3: CASSRPIAGGPSYEQYF; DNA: TGTGCCAGCAGCCGCCCGATAGCGGGGGGGCCATCCTACGAGCAGTACTTC
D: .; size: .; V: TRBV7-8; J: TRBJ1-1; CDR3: CASSPAGTAEGAFF; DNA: TGTGCCAGCAGCCCCGCCGGGACGGCGGAAGGGGCTTTCTTT
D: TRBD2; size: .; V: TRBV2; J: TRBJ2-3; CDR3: CASSDVDRTRGDTQYF; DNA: TGTGCCAGCAGTGATGTTGATAGGACTAGAGGAGATACGCAGTATTTT
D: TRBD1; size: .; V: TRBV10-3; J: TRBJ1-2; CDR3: CAISEGQGTNYGYTF; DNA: TGTGCCATCAGTGAGGGACAGGGCACCAACTATGGCTACACCTTC
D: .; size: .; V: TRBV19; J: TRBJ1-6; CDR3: CASKDSFYNSPLHF; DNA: TGTGCCAGTAAGGACAGCTTCTATAATTCACCCCTCCACTTT
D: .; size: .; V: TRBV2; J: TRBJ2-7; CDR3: CASSENEKLRGEQYF; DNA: TGTGCCAGCAGTGAAAATGAAAAGCTTCGAGGCGAGCAGTACTTC
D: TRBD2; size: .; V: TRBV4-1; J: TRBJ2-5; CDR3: CASSRGGGETQYF; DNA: TGCGCCAGCAGCCGCGGGGGGGGAGAGACCCAGTACTTC
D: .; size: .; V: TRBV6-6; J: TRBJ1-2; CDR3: CASSPVVEGYTF; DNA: TGTGCCAGCAGCCCAGTTGTGGAGGGCTACACCTTC
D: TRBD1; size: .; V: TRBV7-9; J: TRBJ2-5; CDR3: CASSTGQEAVTQYF; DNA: TGTGCCAGCAGCACAGGACAGGAGGCAGTGACCCAGTACTTC
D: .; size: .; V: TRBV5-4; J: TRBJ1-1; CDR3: CASSYDGTTEAFF; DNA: TGTGCCAGCAGCTACGACGGAACGACTGAAGCTTTCTTT